This record concerns one TCR beta chain sequence. No antigen is known for it. The data were taken from a study of cytomegalovirus exposure and HLA in healthy donors. Use of 60 Vbeta and 13 Jbeta primers characterized the PCR. Here immunoSEQ multiplex PCR was the method, and the copy in TCRdb shows in-frame clones only, minus some. Of 250,000 to 300,000 clones in the sample, 80% to 95% were seen once. Findings and limits, study-wide: Sequences of the TCR beta chain were said to predict the HLA-A and HLA-B alleles of most subjects accurately. Among TCR beta chains, those listed as cytomegalovirus-associated numbered around 180.

The source material was PBMCs. The sequence came from a girl aged 2 to 9 in good health and CMV-seronegative.

DNA for the CDR3: TGTGCCTGGAGTTTCCATAGGGGTCAGCCCCAGCATTTT. As protein: CAWSFHRGQPQHF. This sequence joins TRBV30 and TRBJ1-5; D possibly corresponds to TRBD1 (5 bases). V lost 2 bases and J 6 bases, leaving 11 bases between the germline ends. The CDR3 runs 13 residues. From germline, CDR1 is GTSNPN and CDR2 SVGIG (reference sequence). The whole variable domain, filled in from reference TRBV30 and TRBJ1-5, reads SQTIHQWPATLVQPVGSPLSLECTVEGTSNPNLYWYRQAAGRGLQLLFYSVGIGQISSEVPQNLSASRPQDRQFILSSKKLLLSDSGFYLCAWSFHRGQPQHFGDGTRLSIL.